This entry features one TCR beta chain sequence. Germline assignment: CDR1 DFQATT and CDR2 SNEGSKA (reference sequence). The trim removed 5 bases at V and 2 bases at J, leaving 8 bases unmatched. This CDR3 contains 15 residues. The sample originates from a study of T-cell reconstitution after alpha-beta-depleted transplantation in children. Preparation of the TCRbeta library used unique molecular identifiers. Using its own MiXCR run on the PCR reads, TCRdb lists one record per CDR3 protein. The table shows 530,000 or so distinct CDR3 sequences, with roughly 30% occurring only once. The sample in question was PBMCs, obtained before TCRalphabeta/CD19-depleted stem cell transplant. V gene TRBV20-1 combines with J gene TRBJ2-3, with 9 bases identical to TRBD2. This TCR was recovered from a boy younger than two with Wiskott-Aldrich syndrome, due to receive a stem cell transplant. CDR3 sequence reads: CSAGPLAGVTDTQYF. In DNA form, the CDR3 reads TGCAGTGCTGGCCCCTTAGCGGGAGTCACAGATACGCAGTATTTT.